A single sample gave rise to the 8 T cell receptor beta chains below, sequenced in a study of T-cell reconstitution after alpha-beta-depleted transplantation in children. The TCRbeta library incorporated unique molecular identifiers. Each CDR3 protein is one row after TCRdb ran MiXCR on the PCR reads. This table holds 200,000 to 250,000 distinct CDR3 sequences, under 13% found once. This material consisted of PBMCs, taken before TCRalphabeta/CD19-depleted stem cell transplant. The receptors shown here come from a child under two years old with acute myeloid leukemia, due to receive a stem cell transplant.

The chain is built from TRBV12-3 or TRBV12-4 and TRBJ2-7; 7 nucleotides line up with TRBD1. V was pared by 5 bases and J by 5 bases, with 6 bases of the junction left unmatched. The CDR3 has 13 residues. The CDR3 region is CASSIQGFDEQYF. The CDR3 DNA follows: TGTGCCAGCAGTATACAGGGGTTCGACGAGCAGTACTTC.

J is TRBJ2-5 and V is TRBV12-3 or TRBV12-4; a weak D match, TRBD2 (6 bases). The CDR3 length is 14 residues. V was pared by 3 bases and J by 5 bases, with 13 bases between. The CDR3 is CASSFRTGGETQYF. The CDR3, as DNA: TGTGCCAGCAGTTTCAGGACTGGAGGGGAGACCCAGTACTTC.

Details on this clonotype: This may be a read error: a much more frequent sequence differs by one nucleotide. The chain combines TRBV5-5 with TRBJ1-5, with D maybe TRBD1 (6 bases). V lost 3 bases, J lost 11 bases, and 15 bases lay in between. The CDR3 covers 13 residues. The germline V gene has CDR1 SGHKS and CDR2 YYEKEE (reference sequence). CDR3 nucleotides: TGTGCCAGCAGCTGGGGGCTCCTTGGGACCCAGCATTTT. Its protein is CASSWGLLGTQHF.

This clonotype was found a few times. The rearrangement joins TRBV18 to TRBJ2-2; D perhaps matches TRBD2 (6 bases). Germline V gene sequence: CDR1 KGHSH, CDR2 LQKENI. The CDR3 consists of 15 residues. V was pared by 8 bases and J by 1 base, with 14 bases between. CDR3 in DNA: TGTGCCAGCCCAAAGCCGGGACTGAACACCGGGGAGCTGTTTTTT. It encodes CASPKPGLNTGELFF.

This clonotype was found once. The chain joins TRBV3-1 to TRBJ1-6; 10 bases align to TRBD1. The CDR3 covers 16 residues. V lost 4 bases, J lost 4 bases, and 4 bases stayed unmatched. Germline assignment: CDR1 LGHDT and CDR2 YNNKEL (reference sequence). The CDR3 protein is CASSRGQGIYNSPLHF. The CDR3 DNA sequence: TGTGCCAGCAGCCGGGGACAGGGGATTTATAATTCACCCCTCCACTTT.

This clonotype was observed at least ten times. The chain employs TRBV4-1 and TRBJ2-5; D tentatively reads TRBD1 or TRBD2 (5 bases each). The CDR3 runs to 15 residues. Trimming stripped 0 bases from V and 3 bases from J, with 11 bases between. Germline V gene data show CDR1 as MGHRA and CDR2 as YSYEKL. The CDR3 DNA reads TGCGCCAGCAGCCAAGATTCTGGGGGTGAAGAGACCCAGTACTTC. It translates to CASSQDSGGEETQYF.

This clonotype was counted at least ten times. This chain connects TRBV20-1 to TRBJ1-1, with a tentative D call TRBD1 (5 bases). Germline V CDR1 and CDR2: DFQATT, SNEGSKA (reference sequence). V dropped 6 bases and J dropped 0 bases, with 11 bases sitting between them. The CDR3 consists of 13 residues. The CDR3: CSAARGMNTEAFF. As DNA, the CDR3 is TGCAGTGCAGCCCGGGGGATGAACACTGAAGCTTTCTTT.

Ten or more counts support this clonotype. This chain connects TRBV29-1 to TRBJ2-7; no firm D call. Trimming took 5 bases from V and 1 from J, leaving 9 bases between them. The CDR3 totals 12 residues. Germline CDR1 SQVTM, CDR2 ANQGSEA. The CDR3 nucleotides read TGCAGCGTTAGAATTAGATCCTACGAGCAGTACTTC. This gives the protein CSVRIRSYEQYF.